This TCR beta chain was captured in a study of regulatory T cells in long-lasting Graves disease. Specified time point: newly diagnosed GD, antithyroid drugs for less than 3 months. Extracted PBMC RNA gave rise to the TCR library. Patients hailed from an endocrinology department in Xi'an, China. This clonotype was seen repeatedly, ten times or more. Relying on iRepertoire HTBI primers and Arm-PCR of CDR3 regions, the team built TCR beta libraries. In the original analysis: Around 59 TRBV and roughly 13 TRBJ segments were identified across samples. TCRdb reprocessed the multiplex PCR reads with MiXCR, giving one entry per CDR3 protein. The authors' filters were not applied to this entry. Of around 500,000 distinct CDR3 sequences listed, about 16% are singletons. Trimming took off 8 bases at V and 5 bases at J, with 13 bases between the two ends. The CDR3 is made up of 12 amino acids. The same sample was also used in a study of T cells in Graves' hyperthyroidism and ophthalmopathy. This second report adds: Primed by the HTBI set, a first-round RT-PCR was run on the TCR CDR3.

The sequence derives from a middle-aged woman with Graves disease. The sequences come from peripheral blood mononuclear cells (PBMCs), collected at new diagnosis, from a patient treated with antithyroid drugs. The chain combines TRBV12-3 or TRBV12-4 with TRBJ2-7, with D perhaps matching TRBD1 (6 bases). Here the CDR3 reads CASRAGANEQYF. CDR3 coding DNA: TGTGCCAGCCGGGCAGGGGCGAACGAGCAGTACTTC.